These 8 T cell receptor beta chains came from one sample sequenced in a study of cytomegalovirus exposure and HLA in healthy donors. The PCR used 60 Vbeta and 13 Jbeta primers. The table came from immunoSEQ multiplex PCR; TCRdb's copy has only in-frame clones and leaves some out. The sample consists of about 190,000 clones, about four fifths of them appearing once. The sequenced sample consisted of PBMCs. These receptor sequences come from a woman between 50 and 59 years old in good health and CMV-seropositive.

This clone has just one count. One end of the junction does not line up with germline, which may come from a read error. The sample has other DNA sequences that encode this CDR3 too. The rearrangement links TRBV5-6 to TRBJ1-3; the match to TRBD1 covers 7 bases. Germline assignment: CDR1 SGHDT and CDR2 YYEEEE. This CDR3 comprises 14 residues. Here the CDR3 reads CASSFRGAGNTIYF. The DNA of the CDR3 is TGCGCCAGCAGCTTCAGGGGGGCTGGAAACACCATATATTTT.

The CDR3 loop is CSVDRQVSTDTQYF. The CDR3 coding sequence is TGCAGCGTTGACAGGCAGGTAAGCACAGATACGCAGTATTTT. The V and J genes are TRBV29-1 and TRBJ2-3; D is ambiguous. The ends were cut back, 3 bases at V and 0 bases at J, with 10 bases in the middle. This CDR3 region has 14 residues. Germline V gene lookup returns CDR1 SQVTM and CDR2 ANQGSEA.

V usage is TRBV14 and J usage is TRBJ2-1; TRBD2 agrees at 7 bases. Looked up from germline, CDR1 is SGHDN and CDR2 is FVKESK. This CDR3 is 18 amino acids long. V lost 5 bases, J lost 4 bases, and 17 bases stayed unmatched. The CDR3 sequence is CASSALGSGASPYNEQFF. The DNA of the CDR3 is TGTGCCAGCAGCGCCCTTGGGAGCGGGGCGTCTCCTTACAATGAGCAGTTCTTC.

The CDR3 loop is CASTKDSYNEQFF. CDR3 DNA: TGTGCCAGCACCAAGGACAGCTACAATGAGCAGTTCTTC. V and J are TRBV6-6 and TRBJ2-1, with D perhaps matching TRBD1 (6 bases). The V end lost 7 bases, the J end lost 3 bases, and 10 bases lay between the germline ends. The CDR3 has 13 amino acids. From germline, CDR1 is MNHNY and CDR2 SVGAGI (reference sequence).

The V call is TRBV7-3, the J call TRBJ1-1; D is possibly TRBD1 (6 bases). The CDR3 has 16 amino acids. The V end lost 2 bases, the J end lost 1 base, and 14 bases lay between the germline ends. Germline values: CDR1 SGHTA, CDR2 FQGTGA. The CDR3 nucleotides read TGTGCCAGCAGCTTAGGTGGGGGCAGGTCGAACACTGAAGCTTTCTTT. Protein: CASSLGGGRSNTEAFF.

This sequence joins TRBV2 and TRBJ2-5; the match to TRBD2 covers 9 bases. Trimming removed 4 bases from V and 1 base from J; junction bases left unmatched: 7. The CDR3 is 16 residues long. Germline V gene data show CDR1 as SNHLY and CDR2 as FYNNEI. The CDR3, as DNA: TGTGCCAGCAGTGTAGCGGGGGCCCGGCTCCAAGAGACCCAGTACTTC. It yields the protein CASSVAGARLQETQYF.

Only a few counts were recorded for this clone. The rearrangement uses TRBV4-3 and TRBJ2-4; D is possibly TRBD2 (6 bases). Germline CDR1 and CDR2: LGHNA and YSLEER. The CDR3 spans 12 residues. The ends were cut back, 2 bases at V and 9 bases at J, with 8 bases in the middle. This chain's CDR3 is CASSQQGGIQYF. The CDR3 DNA follows: TGCGCCAGCAGCCAACAGGGAGGCATTCAGTACTTC.

V is TRBV9 and J is TRBJ1-2; D not certain. Per the germline V gene, CDR1 is SGDLS and CDR2 is YYNGEE. The CDR3 consists of 14 residues. Trimming left V 3 bases short and J 5 bases short, with 14 bases between. The CDR3 DNA reads as TGTGCCAGCAGCGCCCGAGGCCTGAATTATGGCTACACCTTC. Its protein is CASSARGLNYGYTF.